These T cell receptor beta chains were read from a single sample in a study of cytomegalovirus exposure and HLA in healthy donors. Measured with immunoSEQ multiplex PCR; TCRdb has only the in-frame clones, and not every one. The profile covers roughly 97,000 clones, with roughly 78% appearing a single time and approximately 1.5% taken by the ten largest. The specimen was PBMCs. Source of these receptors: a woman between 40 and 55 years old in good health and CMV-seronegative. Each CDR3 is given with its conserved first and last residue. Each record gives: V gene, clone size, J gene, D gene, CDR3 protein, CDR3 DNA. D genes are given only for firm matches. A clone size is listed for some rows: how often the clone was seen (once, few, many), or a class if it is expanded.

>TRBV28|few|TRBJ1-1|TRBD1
CASSLPGQGNTEAFF
TGTGCCAGCAGTTTACCGGGACAGGGGAACACTGAAGCTTTCTTT
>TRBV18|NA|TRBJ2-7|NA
CASSPPWEKAEQYF
TGTGCCAGCTCACCACCGTGGGAGAAAGCCGAGCAGTACTTC
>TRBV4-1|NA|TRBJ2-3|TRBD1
CASSQALQGAGTDTQYF
TGCGCCAGCAGCCAAGCCCTCCAGGGGGCTGGCACAGATACGCAGTATTTT
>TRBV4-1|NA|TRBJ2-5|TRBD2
CASSPGLAGGGETQYF
TGCGCCAGCTCACCCGGGCTAGCGGGAGGAGGGGAGACCCAGTACTTC
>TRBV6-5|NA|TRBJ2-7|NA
CASSYGDSPLEQYF
TGTGCCAGCAGTTACGGAGATTCCCCCCTCGAGCAGTACTTC
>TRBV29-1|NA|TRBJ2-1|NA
CSVDQGSCFF
TGCAGCGTTGATCAGGGGTCCTGCTTCTTC
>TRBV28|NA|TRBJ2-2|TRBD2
CASTPSGANTGELFF
TGTGCCAGCACCCCTAGCGGTGCGAACACCGGGGAGCTGTTTTTT
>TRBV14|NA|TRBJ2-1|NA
CASSQRQLYNEQFF
TGTGCCAGCAGCCAGCGACAGTTATACAATGAGCAGTTCTTC
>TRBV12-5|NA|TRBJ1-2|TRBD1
CASGVTGGDGYTF
TGTGCTAGTGGCGTGACAGGGGGTGATGGCTACACCTTC
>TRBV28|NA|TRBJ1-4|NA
CASSPPGDAEKLFF
TGTGCCAGCAGTCCCCCAGGGGATGCCGAAAAACTGTTTTTT